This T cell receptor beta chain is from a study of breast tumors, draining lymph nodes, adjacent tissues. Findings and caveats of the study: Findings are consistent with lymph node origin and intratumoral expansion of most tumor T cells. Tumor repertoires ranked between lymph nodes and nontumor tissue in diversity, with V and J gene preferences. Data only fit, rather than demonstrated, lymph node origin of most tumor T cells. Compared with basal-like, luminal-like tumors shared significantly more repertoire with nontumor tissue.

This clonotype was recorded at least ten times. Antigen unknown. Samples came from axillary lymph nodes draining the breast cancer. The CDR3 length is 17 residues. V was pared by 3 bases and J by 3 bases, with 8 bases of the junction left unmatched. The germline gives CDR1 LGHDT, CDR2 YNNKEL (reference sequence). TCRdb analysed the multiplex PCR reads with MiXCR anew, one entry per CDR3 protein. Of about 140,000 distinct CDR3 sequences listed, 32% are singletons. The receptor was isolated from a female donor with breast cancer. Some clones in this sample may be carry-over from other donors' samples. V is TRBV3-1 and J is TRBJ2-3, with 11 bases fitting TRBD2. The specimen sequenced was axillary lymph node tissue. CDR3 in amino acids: CASSHKLAGARTDTQYF. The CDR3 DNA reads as TGTGCCAGCAGCCATAAACTAGCGGGGGCCCGGACAGATACGCAGTATTTT.